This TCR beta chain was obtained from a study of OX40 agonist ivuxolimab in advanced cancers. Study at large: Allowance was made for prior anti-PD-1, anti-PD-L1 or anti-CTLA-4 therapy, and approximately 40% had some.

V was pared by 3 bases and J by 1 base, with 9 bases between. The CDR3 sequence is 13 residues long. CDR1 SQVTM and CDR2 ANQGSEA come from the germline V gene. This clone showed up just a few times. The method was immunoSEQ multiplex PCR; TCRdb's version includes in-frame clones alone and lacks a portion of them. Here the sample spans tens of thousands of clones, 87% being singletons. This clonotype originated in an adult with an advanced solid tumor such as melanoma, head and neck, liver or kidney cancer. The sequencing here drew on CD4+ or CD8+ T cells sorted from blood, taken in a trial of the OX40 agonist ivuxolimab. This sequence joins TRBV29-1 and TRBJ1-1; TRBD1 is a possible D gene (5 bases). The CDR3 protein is CSVDYGGNTEAFF. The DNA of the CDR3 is TGCAGCGTTGATTACGGGGGGAACACTGAAGCTTTCTTT.